One sample yielded the 18 T cell receptor beta chains listed below, sequenced in a study of identifying expanded T cells in peripheral blood. Profiling relied on immunoSEQ multiplex PCR, and the TCRdb table lists in-frame clones only, not all of them. The sample holds approximately 58,000 clones; more than 70% are singletons and the top ten take about 3.8%. Material: blood. The receptor source for this set is a person aged 18-69 years in good health.

J is TRBJ2-7 and V is TRBV7-8; TRBD2 agrees at 11 bases. The CDR3 contains 15 residues. CDR1 SGHVS and CDR2 FQNEAQ come from the germline V gene. V shed 5 bases, J shed 7 bases, and the junction held 10 bases outside the gene matches. The CDR3 protein is CASSPGVAGGREQYF. Written as DNA, the CDR3 is TGTGCCAGCAGCCCCGGGGTAGCGGGAGGGCGGGAGCAGTACTTC. The full variable domain, its missing parts supplied by reference TRBV7-8 and TRBJ2-7, is GAGVSQSPRYKVAKRGQDVALRCDPISGHVSLFWYQQALGQGPEFLTYFQNEAQLDKSGLPSDRFFAERPEGSVSTLKIQRTQQEDSAVYLCASSPGVAGGREQYFGPGTRLTVT.

The CDR3 DNA follows: TGTGCCAGCAGCTTAGTCGGTCAGCCCCAGCATTTT. It encodes CASSLVGQPQHF. The chain uses TRBV7-2 and TRBJ1-5; D is unresolved. The CDR3 spans 12 residues. Germline V gene sequence: CDR1 SGHTA, CDR2 FQGNSA. V was trimmed by 1 base and J by 6 bases, leaving 4 bases between them.

V gene TRBV28 combines with J gene TRBJ1-1; unclear D gene. The germline CDR1 and CDR2 sequences are MDHEN and SYDVKM. There are 15 residues in the CDR3. V dropped 2 bases and J dropped 0 bases, with 10 bases sitting between them. This CDR3 is CASSLATLLNTEAFF. The CDR3 region has the DNA TGTGCCAGCAGTTTAGCAACATTACTGAACACTGAAGCTTTCTTT.

V is TRBV18 and J is TRBJ1-3, with D unclear. V was trimmed by 2 bases and J by 2 bases, leaving 7 bases between them. Germline V gene lookup returns CDR1 KGHSH and CDR2 LQKENI. CDR3 length: 14 amino acids. The CDR3 loop is CASSPGNPGNTIYF. The CDR3 DNA reads TGTGCCAGCTCACCAGGGAACCCTGGAAACACCATATATTTT. Complete variable domain (other parts from reference TRBV18 and TRBJ1-3): NAGVMQNPRHLVRRRGQEARLRCSPMKGHSHVYWYRQLPEEGLKFMVYLQKENIIDESGMPKERFSAEFPKEGPSILRIQQVVRGDSAAYFCASSPGNPGNTIYFGEGSWLTVV.

The V gene is TRBV5-1, the J gene TRBJ2-3; D call uncertain. The V end lost 5 bases, the J end lost 3 bases, and 10 bases lay between the germline ends. Germline values: CDR1 SGHRS, CDR2 YFSETQ. This CDR3 spans 13 amino acids. In DNA form, the CDR3 reads TGCGCCAGCAGATTGACTCTTACAGATACGCAGTATTTT. Translating gives CASRLTLTDTQYF.

The chain links TRBV4-2 to TRBJ1-4; the D is unclear. The germline CDR1 and CDR2 sequences are LGHNA and YNFKEQ. The CDR3 runs 16 residues. The V and J ends lost 4 bases and 5 bases respectively, with 17 bases between them. CDR3 amino acids: CASSRRDGVGNEKLFF. The DNA of the CDR3 is TGTGCCAGCAGCCGCCGGGATGGGGTGGGGAATGAAAAACTGTTTTTT.

The rearrangement links TRBV27 to TRBJ2-5; a possible D gene is TRBD1 (5 bases). The germline V gene has CDR1 MNHEY and CDR2 SMNVEV (reference sequence). The CDR3 spans 18 residues. V was shortened by 6 bases and J by 3 bases, with 26 bases between the two germline ends. The CDR3 reads CASSSGRLLTEPKETQYF. The CDR3, as DNA: TGTGCCAGCAGCTCAGGCCGACTCCTGACAGAGCCAAAAGAGACCCAGTACTTC.

This sequence joins TRBV19 and TRBJ2-2; no reliable D call. Germline V gene lookup returns CDR1 LNHDA and CDR2 SQIVND (reference sequence). CDR3 length: 14 amino acids. V lost 5 bases, J lost 2 bases, and 9 bases lay in between. CDR3 sequence (DNA): TGTGCCAGTAGTGTCGGGCCTAACACCGGGGAGCTGTTTTTT. Translating gives CASSVGPNTGELFF.

The rearrangement links TRBV4-1 to TRBJ2-7; the D gene is possibly TRBD1 (6 bases). This CDR3 spans 15 amino acids. V was pared by 0 bases and J by 2 bases, with 11 bases between. Germline CDR1 reads MGHRA; CDR2 reads YSYEKL. The DNA of the CDR3 is TGCGCCAGCAGCCAAGAAGTACGACAGGCCTACGAGCAGTACTTC. Encoded protein: CASSQEVRQAYEQYF.

The chain uses TRBV6-6 and TRBJ1-1, with 7 nucleotides matching TRBD1. Looked up from germline, CDR1 is MNHNY and CDR2 is SVGAGI (reference sequence). Germline trimming cut 0 bases from V and 4 bases from J; bases unmatched to any gene: 2. This CDR3 comprises 14 residues. The CDR3 spells CASSYSQGVTEAFF. The CDR3 region has the DNA TGTGCCAGCAGTTACTCTCAGGGGGTCACTGAAGCTTTCTTT.

The rearrangement uses TRBV11-2 and TRBJ2-7, with no clear D. The CDR3 is made up of 15 amino acids. V lost 5 bases to trimming and J lost 0 bases, with 14 bases between them. Looked up from germline, CDR1 is SGHAT and CDR2 is FQNNGV. The CDR3 protein is CASSPLGPTSYEQYF. CDR3 DNA sequence: TGTGCCAGCAGCCCTCTTGGCCCTACCTCCTACGAGCAGTACTTC.

This clone has just a few counts. The rearrangement uses TRBV11-1 and TRBJ2-1; 7 bases map to TRBD2. The junction had 5 bases not matched to a gene; V was cut back by 4 bases and J by 2 bases. The CDR3 is 15 amino acids. The germline gives CDR1 SGHAT, CDR2 FQDESV (reference sequence). CDR3 in DNA: TGTGCCAGCAGCTACCCGGGACTACCCTACAATGAGCAGTTCTTC. Translated, it gives CASSYPGLPYNEQFF.

CDR3: CASSVGSGFSYEQYF. The DNA of the CDR3 is TGTGCCAGCAGTGTCGGATCGGGATTCTCCTACGAGCAGTACTTC. The J gene is TRBJ2-7, the V gene TRBV27, with D perhaps TRBD2 (5 bases). CDR1 and CDR2 (germline): MNHEY, SMNVEV (reference sequence). The CDR3 spans 15 residues. The ends were cut back, 5 bases at V and 0 bases at J, with 14 bases in the middle.

The chain carries TRBV7-9 and TRBJ2-1; 10 positions agree with TRBD2. The CDR3 runs to 16 residues. CDR1 is SEHNR, CDR2 FQNEAQ, per germline (reference sequence). V lost 0 bases to trimming and J lost 3 bases; unmatched junction nucleotides: 2. This CDR3 reads CASSLALAGIYNEQFF. The CDR3 DNA sequence: TGTGCCAGCAGCTTAGCACTAGCGGGGATCTACAATGAGCAGTTCTTC.

CDR3 loop: CASSQNPVEHGNEQFF. CDR3 in DNA: TGTGCCAGCAGTCAAAATCCGGTCGAGCATGGGAATGAGCAGTTCTTC. The V and J genes are TRBV28 and TRBJ2-1, with D hard to call. This CDR3 contains 16 residues. Germline V gene data show CDR1 as MDHEN and CDR2 as SYDVKM. The V end was cut by 5 bases, the J end by 7 bases, with 21 bases between. Variable domain in full (rest from reference TRBV28 and TRBJ2-1): DVKVTQSSRYLVKRTGEKVFLECVQDMDHENMFWYRQDPGLGLRLIYFSYDVKMKEKGDIPEGYSVSREKKERFSLILESASTNQTSMYLCASSQNPVEHGNEQFFGPGTRLTVL.

This clone was recorded only once. The V call is TRBV29-1, the J call TRBJ2-1, with TRBD2 as a possible D gene (6 bases). This CDR3 has 15 residues. Germline lookup yields CDR1 SQVTM and CDR2 ANQGSEA. Trimming cost V 4 bases and J 7 bases, with 20 bases left between them. CDR3 sequence: CSVGRGRQGLNEQFF. CDR3 in DNA: TGCAGCGTTGGGCGGGGCAGGCAAGGGCTTAATGAGCAGTTCTTC.

The CDR3 protein is CASSVAVNTEAFF. DNA of the CDR3: TGTGCCAGCAGCGTAGCGGTGAACACTGAAGCTTTCTTT. This chain links TRBV9 with TRBJ1-1, with D unresolved. This CDR3 is built from 13 residues. Germline CDR1 is SGDLS and CDR2 is YYNGEE. Between the trimmed V and J ends, which lost 0 bases and 0 bases, there was a span of 3 bases.

The V gene is TRBV6-1, the J gene TRBJ2-7, with TRBD1 as a possible D gene (5 bases). The ends were cut back, 1 base at V and 1 base at J, with 11 bases in the middle. Germline V CDR1 and CDR2: MNHNS, SASEGT. This CDR3 comprises 15 residues. The CDR3 coding sequence is TGTGCCAGCAGTGAAGAATCGGCAGGGTCCTACGAGCAGTACTTC. Amino acids: CASSEESAGSYEQYF.